This T cell receptor (beta chain) was observed in a study of cytomegalovirus exposure and HLA in healthy donors. Study-wide points: TCR association rates varied by HLA locus in a later analysis, with DRB1 highest and HLA-C lowest.

Primers for the PCR totalled 60 Vbeta and 13 Jbeta. Clones were read by immunoSEQ multiplex PCR, and TCRdb kept only the in-frame ones, dropping some. The profile shows 85,000 to 130,000 clones, roughly 75% of them singletons. CDR1 and CDR2 (germline): MNHEY, SMNVEV (reference sequence). Trimming removed 4 bases from V and 14 bases from J, with 12 bases in between. The CDR3 is 12 residues long. Concerning this clone: Its antigen is unidentified.

The sequence was collected from a woman between 40 and 55 years old in good health and CMV-seronegative. The rearrangement links TRBV27 to TRBJ1-6; D remains ambiguous. Source material: PBMCs. The CDR3 bases are TGTGCCAGCAGTTCCCCCCCCGGGGCCCTCCACTTT. This encodes CASSSPPGALHF.